This T cell receptor beta chain emerged from a study of siplizumab effects on memory and regulatory T cells. Overall study findings and caveats: Researchers did not confirm the suppressive function of proliferating Tregs from siplizumab cultures. An assignable phenotype, naive or memory, was missing from roughly 76-95% of proliferating CD4+ or CD8+ clones.

This clone occurred once. Its target is unknown. The CDR3 is 11 amino acids. V lost 7 bases and J lost 7, with 12 bases in between. Germline V gene sequence: CDR1 GTSNPN, CDR2 SVGIG (reference sequence). Per sample, around 91,000 TCR templates were assayed. The data were produced by immunoSEQ multiplex PCR, yet TCRdb's version contains in-frame clones alone and is incomplete. The table records over 70,000 clones, about nine tenths of them present only once. Material for sequencing was CD4+ T cells sorted from blood. The V and J genes are TRBV30 and TRBJ2-3, with D perhaps TRBD2 (6 bases). This TCR was recovered from a human donor in good health. Here the CDR3 reads CAYGTSYTQYF. The DNA for the CDR3 is TGTGCCTATGGGACTTCTTATACGCAGTATTTT.